A single sample is the source of the 8 T cell receptor beta chains below, sequenced in a study of T cell clonality in common variable immunodeficiency. Study-wide results and caveats: Reportedly, TCR beta sequences from common variable immunodeficiency showed fewer deletions and N-nucleotide insertions.

These TCRs are of unknown antigen specificity. Assay used: immunoSEQ multiplex PCR; TCRdb lists only in-frame clones, some missing. The sample contains 40,000 to 50,000 clones, none of them singletons. The sequenced material came from peripheral blood mononuclear cells. Receptors were obtained from a human donor with common variable immunodeficiency.

There are a few counts of this clone. From the germline J gene comes the end of the CDR3, since the read stops 3 residues before it. The J gene is TRBJ2-5, the V gene TRBV30, with TRBD1 matching 10 bases. This CDR3 has 14 residues. CDR1 is GTSNPN, CDR2 SVGIG, per germline (reference sequence). V lost 5 bases to trimming and J lost 5 bases; unmatched junction nucleotides: 8. The CDR3 bases that were read are TGTGCCTGGCTACAGACAGGGGGCGTTGAGACC. Protein: CAWLQTGGVET. Given in full, the CDR3 is CAWLQTGGVETQYF.

This clone was counted ten times or more. The read halts 3 residues ahead of the CDR3 end, with the missing end drawn from the germline J gene. This chain links TRBV20-1 with TRBJ1-5, with 7 nucleotides matching TRBD1. The CDR3 is made up of 17 amino acids. CDR1 and CDR2 from the germline V gene are DFQATT and SNEGSKA (reference sequence). J lost 0 bases, V lost 0 bases, and 8 bases had no gene match. The DNA read from the CDR3 is TGCAGTGCTAGAGATCTCCGACAGGGCCTTAGCAATCAGCCC. It specifies CSARDLRQGLSNQP. The whole CDR3 sequence reads CSARDLRQGLSNQPQHF.

The table lists this clone with a few counts. The DNA ends 3 residues before the CDR3 does, and the rest of the CDR3 is filled in from the germline J gene. The V and J genes are TRBV30 and TRBJ2-2, with no clear D. The CDR3 has 12 amino acids. Germline V gives CDR1 GTSNPN, CDR2 SVGIG (reference sequence). The V gene lost 0 bases and the J gene lost 8 bases, with 7 bases spanning the gap. Partial CDR3 DNA: TGTGCCTGGAGTGTACGCAGGGGGGAG. It codes for CAWSVRRGE. The whole CDR3 sequence is CAWSVRRGELFF.

This clone was observed at least ten times. Read coverage stops 3 residues before the CDR3 terminus; the germline J gene supplies the remainder. This chain connects TRBV6-2 or TRBV6-3 to TRBJ2-2; the D gene is possibly TRBD2 (7 bases). V dropped 3 bases and J dropped 9 bases, with 17 bases sitting between them. This CDR3 region has 15 residues. Germline loops: CDR1 MNHEY, CDR2 SVGEGT. The DNA read from the CDR3 is TGTGCCAGCAGTTATGTCCCAGGGGAGGGAAGGGAG. Its translation: CASSYVPGEGRE. From start to end, the CDR3 is CASSYVPGEGRELFF.

This clone was seen at least ten times. From the germline J gene comes the end of the CDR3, since the read stops 3 residues before it. This chain connects TRBV18 to TRBJ2-5; maybe TRBD1 (7 bases). V lost 4 bases, J lost 4 bases, and 16 bases lay in between. This CDR3 is built from 15 residues. Germline CDR1 KGHSH, CDR2 LQKENI. The CDR3 bases that were read are TGTGCCAGCTCACACCCGACAGGGACTCTAGAGACC. Translating it yields CASSHPTGTLET. The whole CDR3 region reads CASSHPTGTLETQYF.

In this sample, this clone turned up a few times. The CDR3: CASSPDSLYGYTF. The covered CDR3 bases are TGTGCCAGCAGCCCCGACAGTCTCTATGGC. The genes are TRBV6-2 or TRBV6-3 and TRBJ1-2; D is possibly TRBD1 (5 bases). The missing CDR3 end, 3 residues past where the read stops, is filled in from the germline J gene. The CDR3 runs to 13 residues. In germline, CDR1 is MNHEY, CDR2 SVGEGT. V was trimmed by 6 bases and J by 4 bases, leaving 12 bases between them.

This clone occurred many times. The DNA ends 3 residues before the CDR3 does, and the rest of the CDR3 is filled in from the germline J gene. This sequence joins TRBV29-1 and TRBJ2-2; maybe TRBD2 (6 bases). Deletions cut 3 bases from V and 9 bases from J, with 17 bases between. Per the germline V gene, CDR1 is SQVTM and CDR2 is ANQGSEA. The CDR3 loop spans 14 amino acids. CDR3 region: CSVEGGRIGRELFF. Partial CDR3 DNA: TGCAGCGTTGAGGGGGGACGGATAGGGCGGGAG.

This clone has only a few counts. CDR3 amino acids: CASSDTGGQETQYF. The sequenced part of the CDR3 DNA is TGCGCCAGCAGCGATACCGGGGGGCAAGAGACC. The gene calls are TRBV5-1 and TRBJ2-5, with 7 bases lining up with TRBD2. Coverage ceases 3 residues before the CDR3 finishes, and the germline J gene fills in the end. Trimming at V came to 4 bases and at J to 2 bases, leaving 5 bases not matched to a gene. CDR1 and CDR2 (germline): SGHRS, YFSETQ. The CDR3 totals 14 residues.